This T cell receptor (beta chain) was captured in a study of shared clonotypes between healthy human individuals. Study at large: The plates for each donor numbered three CD4 naive, three CD4 memory, two CD8 naive and one CD8 memory. Overall study findings and caveats: Rarefaction demonstrated incomplete sorted-subset sequencing despite large depth. Naive CD4 clonotypes were shared across several donors at roughly 5.3%. An effect of sequencing depth on clonotype sharing among donors was expected.

Germline V lookup: CDR1 WSHSY, CDR2 SAAADI. With 10 bases clipped from V and 1 base from J, the junction kept 7 bases outside the gene matches. CDR3 length equals 13 residues. Notes on this clone: Its antigen is undetermined.

Profiling relied on immunoSEQ multiplex PCR, and the TCRdb table lists in-frame clones only, not all of them. The sample includes approximately 2.5 million clones, over 85% seen only once; the top ten take roughly 0.36%. The sequencing input was naive CD4+ T cells from PBMCs. Indicated subset: CD45RA+ positively selected. The V call is TRBV10-2, the J call TRBJ2-7; 7 positions match TRBD1. This clonotype was obtained from a man younger than 35 in good health. Some clones in this sample may be carry-over from other donors' samples. The chain's CDR3 is CATSGQLSYEQYF. The CDR3 coding sequence is TGCGCCACCTCGGGACAGTTGTCCTACGAGCAGTACTTC.